The clone carrying this T cell receptor beta chain was seen many times. Antigen: not known. These data are taken from a study of neurological immune-mediated disorders. Germline V gene data show CDR1 as SGHRS and CDR2 as YFSETQ. The length of the CDR3 is 13 residues. V was shortened by 0 bases and J by 10 bases, with 8 bases between the two germline ends. TCRdb ran MiXCR on the 5' RACE reads and lists one entry per CDR3 protein. The profile shows tens of thousands of distinct CDR3 sequences, around 2% of them singletons. Study findings and constraints: Neither clinical nor MRI features were associated with the multiple sclerosis repertoire cluster. Phylogenetic grouping assigned the repertoires of 18 of 34 multiple sclerosis patients to a single cluster of related CDR3 sequences. This cluster may be a repertoire-level signature. No expanded-clone CDR3 amino acid sequence recurred across subjects, suggesting private TCR-beta repertoires. The most TCR clonal expansion was seen in HTLV-1-associated myelopathy, whereas the least was seen in multiple sclerosis, below the level in healthy controls.

Material for sequencing was PBMCs. The chain combines TRBV5-1 with TRBJ1-6, with D maybe TRBD1 (5 bases). The receptor was isolated from a middle-aged woman with multiple sclerosis. The CDR3 loop is CASSLAGRSPLHF. CDR3 coding DNA: TGCGCCAGCAGCTTGGCGGGGCGCTCACCCCTCCACTTT.